The rows below give T cell receptor beta chains drawn from one sample of a study of T cell repertoires in cytomegalovirus infection. Their antigens are not known. TCRdb itself ran the reads through MiXCR, one entry per CDR3 protein. The sample contains some 480,000 distinct CDR3 sequences, about 33% of which appear only once. Source: cultured PBMCs, taken from culture after CMV antigen stimulation. All receptors derive from a human donor in good health (CMV status not recorded). Some clones in this sample may be carry-over from other donors' samples. Each CDR3 is given with its conserved first and last residue. The D gene is left open where the match is weak. Only some rows state a clone size, as once, few, many or a class for expanded clones.

size: many; V: TRBV12-3/TRBV12-4; J: TRBJ1-2; D: TRBD1; CDR3: CASSSRDRDGYTF; DNA: TGTGCCAGCAGTTCACGGGACAGGGATGGCTACACCTTC
size: .; V: TRBV5-1; J: TRBJ2-3; D: TRBD1; CDR3: CASSLQGAGTDTQYF; DNA: TGCGCCAGCAGCTTACAGGGGGCCGGGACAGATACGCAGTATTTT
size: .; V: TRBV5-1; J: TRBJ2-1; D: .; CDR3: CASTREAETINEQFF; DNA: TGCGCCAGCACCCGAGAGGCCGAAACAATCAATGAGCAGTTCTTC
size: .; V: TRBV24-1; J: TRBJ2-1; D: .; CDR3: CATSGPSSNEQFF; DNA: TGTGCCACCAGTGGTCCTAGCAGCAATGAGCAGTTCTTC
size: few; V: TRBV19; J: TRBJ1-5; D: .; CDR3: CASSILDSNQPQHF; DNA: TGTGCCAGTAGTATTCTCGACAGCAATCAGCCCCAGCATTTT
size: few; V: TRBV12-3/TRBV12-4; J: TRBJ2-2; D: TRBD2; CDR3: CASSPPGLAYTGELFF; DNA: TGTGCCAGCAGTCCTCCGGGACTAGCCTACACCGGGGAGCTGTTTTTT
size: .; V: TRBV4-1; J: TRBJ2-1; D: .; CDR3: CASSRIALATPNNEQFF; DNA: TGCGCCAGCAGCCGCATCGCCCTAGCGACCCCCAACAATGAGCAGTTCTTC
size: .; V: TRBV4-2; J: TRBJ2-5; D: TRBD2; CDR3: CASSHLPGLAGGGSAETQYF; DNA: TGTGCCAGCAGCCACCTACCGGGACTAGCGGGAGGGGGGTCCGCGGAGACCCAGTACTTC
size: .; V: TRBV29-1; J: TRBJ2-3; D: TRBD2; CDR3: CSVTSGSLSTDTQYF; DNA: TGCAGCGTAACTAGCGGGAGTCTTAGCACAGATACGCAGTATTTT
size: .; V: TRBV27; J: TRBJ2-1; D: .; CDR3: CASSLSRGAEQFF; DNA: TGTGCCAGCAGTTTATCCCGGGGGGCTGAGCAGTTCTTC
size: once; V: TRBV9; J: TRBJ1-1; D: .; CDR3: CASSVEGRGNTEAFF; DNA: TGTGCCAGCAGCGTAGAGGGACGGGGGAATACTGAAGCTTTCTTT
size: few; V: TRBV7-2; J: TRBJ2-5; D: .; CDR3: CASSLGGAMTETQYF; DNA: TGTGCCAGCAGCTTAGGCGGGGCAATGACGGAGACCCAGTACTTC
size: .; V: TRBV27; J: TRBJ2-7; D: .; CDR3: CASSLGGRGSYEQYF; DNA: TGTGCCAGCAGTTTAGGGGGGCGGGGATCCTACGAGCAGTACTTC
size: .; V: TRBV19; J: TRBJ2-3; D: .; CDR3: CASSMKQWDTQYF; DNA: TGTGCCAGTAGTATGAAACAGTGGGATACGCAGTATTTT
size: .; V: TRBV5-6; J: TRBJ2-2; D: TRBD1; CDR3: CASSVKGAATTGELFF; DNA: TGTGCCAGCAGCGTGAAGGGGGCGGCCACCACCGGGGAGCTGTTTTTT
size: .; V: TRBV6-2/TRBV6-3; J: TRBJ1-5; D: .; CDR3: CASSSGGAPSNQPQHF; DNA: TGTGCCAGCAGTTCGGGTGGGGCCCCCAGCAATCAGCCCCAGCATTTT
size: many; V: TRBV7-2; J: TRBJ2-5; D: .; CDR3: CASSWGLGGETQYF; DNA: TGTGCCAGCAGCTGGGGGCTAGGGGGAGAGACCCAGTACTTC
size: .; V: TRBV4-1; J: TRBJ2-5; D: TRBD2; CDR3: CASSQPGLAGRTQYF; DNA: TGCGCCAGCAGCCAGCCGGGACTAGCGGGACGGACCCAGTACTTC
size: .; V: TRBV7-9; J: TRBJ1-4; D: .; CDR3: CASTTTRGTNEKLFF; DNA: TGTGCCAGCACCACGACTCGGGGAACTAATGAAAAACTGTTTTTT
size: few; V: TRBV7-9; J: TRBJ2-4; D: TRBD1; CDR3: CASSLGQGATKNIQYF; DNA: TGTGCCAGCAGCTTAGGCCAGGGGGCGACCAAAAACATTCAGTACTTC
size: .; V: TRBV11-2; J: TRBJ2-2; D: TRBD1; CDR3: CASSSSGTGIPGELFF; DNA: TGTGCCAGCAGCTCCTCCGGGACAGGTATCCCCGGGGAGCTGTTTTTT
size: .; V: TRBV15; J: TRBJ1-2; D: .; CDR3: CATSRGGSYGYTF; DNA: TGTGCCACCAGCAGAGGTGGCAGCTATGGCTACACCTTC
size: .; V: TRBV11-2; J: TRBJ2-5; D: TRBD1; CDR3: CASSYLGQAETQYF; DNA: TGTGCCAGCAGCTACTTGGGACAGGCCGAGACCCAGTACTTC
size: .; V: TRBV29-1; J: TRBJ1-1; D: .; CDR3: CSAKGGANTEAFF; DNA: TGCAGCGCCAAAGGGGGGGCGAACACTGAAGCTTTCTTT
size: few; V: TRBV6-6; J: TRBJ1-5; D: .; CDR3: CASSPPVMLLRNQPQHF; DNA: TGTGCCAGCAGTCCCCCCGTAATGCTCCTCCGCAATCAGCCCCAGCATTTT
size: .; V: TRBV2; J: TRBJ1-5; D: .; CDR3: CASSEAGGQFNQPQHF; DNA: TGTGCCAGCAGTGAAGCGGGAGGACAGTTCAATCAGCCCCAGCATTTT
size: few; V: TRBV7-3; J: TRBJ1-1; D: .; CDR3: CASSPRGRGEAFF; DNA: TGTGCCAGCAGCCCACGGGGGAGGGGAGAAGCTTTCTTT
size: .; V: TRBV24-1; J: TRBJ2-7; D: TRBD2; CDR3: CATSDELTSGVSYEQYF; DNA: TGTGCCACCAGTGATGAGTTGACTAGCGGGGTCTCCTACGAGCAGTACTTC
size: many; V: TRBV13; J: TRBJ2-2; D: TRBD2; CDR3: CASSLSIPSGTNTGELFF; DNA: TGTGCCAGCAGCTTAAGTATTCCTAGCGGGACGAACACCGGGGAGCTGTTTTTT
size: few; V: TRBV6-5; J: TRBJ2-1; D: .; CDR3: CASSYSQDEQFF; DNA: TGTGCCAGCAGTTACTCACAGGATGAGCAGTTCTTC
size: few; V: TRBV6-1; J: TRBJ1-3; D: .; CDR3: CASSEDFGQAGNTIYF; DNA: TGTGCCAGCAGTGAAGATTTCGGGCAGGCCGGAAACACCATATATTTT
size: many; V: TRBV28; J: TRBJ1-2; D: .; CDR3: CASSSGGYGYTF; DNA: TGTGCCAGCAGTTCGGGGGGTTATGGCTACACCTTC
size: .; V: TRBV10-3; J: TRBJ1-5; D: TRBD1; CDR3: CAISESTGNSNQPQHF; DNA: TGTGCCATCAGTGAGTCGACAGGGAACAGCAATCAGCCCCAGCATTTT
size: .; V: TRBV6-6; J: TRBJ2-1; D: TRBD2; CDR3: CASSRTSGKSYNEQFF; DNA: TGTGCCAGCAGTCGGACTAGCGGGAAATCCTACAATGAGCAGTTCTTC
size: .; V: TRBV20-1; J: TRBJ1-4; D: .; CDR3: CSAAVGSDEKLFF; DNA: TGCAGTGCCGCAGTCGGGAGCGATGAAAAACTGTTTTTT
size: .; V: TRBV11-2; J: TRBJ2-1; D: .; CDR3: CASSFGSLGYNEQFF; DNA: TGTGCCAGCAGCTTTGGATCCCTGGGGTACAATGAGCAGTTCTTC
size: .; V: TRBV4-1; J: TRBJ2-5; D: TRBD1; CDR3: CASSPRQGAGETQYF; DNA: TGCGCCAGCAGCCCCCGGCAGGGGGCAGGGGAGACCCAGTACTTC